Included here is one TCR beta chain sequence, with context. Antigen unknown. From germline, CDR1 is MNHEY and CDR2 SVGAGI. CDR3 length equals 15 residues. The ends lost 5 bases at V and 1 base at J; junction bases unmatched: 7. These data originate in a study of cytomegalovirus exposure and HLA in healthy donors. Overall study findings and caveats: Later on, an analysis tied over 15,000 TCR beta sequences to HLA alleles at 0.05 false discovery rate.

Primers included in the PCR were 60 Vbeta and 13 Jbeta primers. Generated by immunoSEQ multiplex PCR, the TCRdb table keeps only in-frame clones and is missing some. The sample carries about 160,000 clones, 82% recorded once. V gene TRBV6-5 combines with J gene TRBJ2-5; 7 bases agree with TRBD1. The sequencing sample was made of PBMCs. The TCR was taken from a girl aged 5-17 years in good health and CMV-seropositive. CDR3 in amino acids: CASSRSGQFQETQYF. The DNA of the CDR3 is TGTGCCAGCAGTCGCTCGGGACAGTTCCAAGAGACCCAGTACTTC.